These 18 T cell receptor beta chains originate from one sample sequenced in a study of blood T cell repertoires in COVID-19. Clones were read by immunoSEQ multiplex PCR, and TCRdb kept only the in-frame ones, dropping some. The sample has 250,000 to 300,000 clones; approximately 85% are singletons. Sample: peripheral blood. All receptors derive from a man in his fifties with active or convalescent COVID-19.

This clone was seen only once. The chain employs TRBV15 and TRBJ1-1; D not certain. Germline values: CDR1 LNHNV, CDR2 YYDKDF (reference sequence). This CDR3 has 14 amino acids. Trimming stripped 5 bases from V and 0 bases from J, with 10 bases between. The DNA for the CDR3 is TGTGCCACCAGCGTTTACAGTATGAACACTGAAGCTTTCTTT. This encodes CATSVYSMNTEAFF. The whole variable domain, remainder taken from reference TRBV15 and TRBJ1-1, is DAMVIQNPRYQVTQFGKPVTLSCSQTLNHNVMYWYQQKSSQAPKLLFHYYDKDFNNEADTPDNFQSRRPNTSFCFLDIRSPGLGDTAMYLCATSVYSMNTEAFFGQGTRLTVV.

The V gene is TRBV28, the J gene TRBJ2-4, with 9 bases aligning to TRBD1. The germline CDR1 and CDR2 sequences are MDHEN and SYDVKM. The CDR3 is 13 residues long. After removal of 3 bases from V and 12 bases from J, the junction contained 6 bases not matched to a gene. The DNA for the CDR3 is TGTGCCAGCAGTTTCCCGGACAGGGGTCATCAGTACTTC. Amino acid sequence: CASSFPDRGHQYF.

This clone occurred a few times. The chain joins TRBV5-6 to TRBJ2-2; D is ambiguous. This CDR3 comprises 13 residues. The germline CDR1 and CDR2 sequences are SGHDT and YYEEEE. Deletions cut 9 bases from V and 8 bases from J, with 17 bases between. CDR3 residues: CATQPLGWGELFF. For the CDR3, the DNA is TGTGCCACCCAACCGTTGGGCTGGGGGGAGCTGTTTTTT.

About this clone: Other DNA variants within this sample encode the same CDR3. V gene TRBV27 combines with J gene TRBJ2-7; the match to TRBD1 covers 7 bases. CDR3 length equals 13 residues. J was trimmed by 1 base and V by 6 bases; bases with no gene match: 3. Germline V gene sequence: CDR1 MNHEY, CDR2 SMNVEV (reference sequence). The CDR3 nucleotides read TGTGCCAGCAGCAGACAGGGTTCCTACGAGCAGTACTTC. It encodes CASSRQGSYEQYF.

CDR3 nucleotide sequence: TGTGCCAGCAGCCCCTCCTTGGGACAGGCGGAGGGCTACACCTTC. Translation gives CASSPSLGQAEGYTF. V usage is TRBV3-1 (or the pseudogene TRBV3-2) and J usage is TRBJ1-2, with 8 bases identical to TRBD1. CDR3 length equals 15 residues. V lost 4 bases and J lost 8; bases outside the gene matches: 12. The germline gives CDR1 LGHDT, CDR2 YNNKEL (reference sequence).

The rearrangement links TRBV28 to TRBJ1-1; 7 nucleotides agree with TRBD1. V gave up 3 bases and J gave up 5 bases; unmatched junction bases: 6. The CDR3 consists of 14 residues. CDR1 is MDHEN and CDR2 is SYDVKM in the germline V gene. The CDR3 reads CASSFPGRGTEAFF. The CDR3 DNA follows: TGTGCCAGCAGTTTTCCCGGCAGGGGGACTGAAGCTTTCTTT. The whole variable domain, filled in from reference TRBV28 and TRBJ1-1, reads DVKVTQSSRYLVKRTGEKVFLECVQDMDHENMFWYRQDPGLGLRLIYFSYDVKMKEKGDIPEGYSVSREKKERFSLILESASTNQTSMYLCASSFPGRGTEAFFGQGTRLTVV.

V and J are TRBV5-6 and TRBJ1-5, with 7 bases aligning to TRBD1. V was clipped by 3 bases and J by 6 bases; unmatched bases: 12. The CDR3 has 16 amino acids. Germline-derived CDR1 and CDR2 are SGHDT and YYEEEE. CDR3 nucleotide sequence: TGTGCCAGCAGCTCCTTTCTTGACAGGGAGATTCAGCCCCAGCATTTT. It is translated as CASSSFLDREIQPQHF. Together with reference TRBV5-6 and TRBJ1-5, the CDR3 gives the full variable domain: DAGVTQSPTHLIKTRGQQVTLRCSPKSGHDTVSWYQQALGQGPQFIFQYYEEEERQRGNFPDRFSGHQFPNYSSELNVNALLLGDSALYLCASSSFLDREIQPQHFGDGTRLSIL.

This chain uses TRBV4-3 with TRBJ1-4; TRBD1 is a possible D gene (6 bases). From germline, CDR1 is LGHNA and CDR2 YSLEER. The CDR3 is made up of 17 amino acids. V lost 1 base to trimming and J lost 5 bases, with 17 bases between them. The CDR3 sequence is CASSQGRGGGINEKLFF. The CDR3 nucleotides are TGCGCCAGCAGCCAAGGGAGGGGAGGGGGTATAAATGAAAAACTGTTTTTT.

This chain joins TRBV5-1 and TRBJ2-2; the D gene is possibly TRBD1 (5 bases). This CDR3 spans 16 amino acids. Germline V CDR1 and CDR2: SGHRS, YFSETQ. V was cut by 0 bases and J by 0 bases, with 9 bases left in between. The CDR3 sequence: CASSLAGPSNTGELFF. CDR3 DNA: TGCGCCAGCAGCTTGGCAGGGCCTTCGAACACCGGGGAGCTGTTTTTT.

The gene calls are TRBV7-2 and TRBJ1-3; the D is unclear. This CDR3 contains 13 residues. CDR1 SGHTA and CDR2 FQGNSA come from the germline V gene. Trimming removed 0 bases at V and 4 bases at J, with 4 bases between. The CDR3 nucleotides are TGTGCCAGCAGCTTAGCGAGGGGAAACACCATATATTTT. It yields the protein CASSLARGNTIYF.

In nucleotides, the CDR3 is TGCAGTGCTAGTAAGCAGGGAGGCACTGAAGCTTTCTTT. Translating it yields CSASKQGGTEAFF. The chain has TRBV20-1 and TRBJ1-1; D is perhaps TRBD1 (5 bases). This CDR3 spans 13 amino acids. V was pared by 3 bases and J by 4 bases, with 12 bases between. In germline, CDR1 is DFQATT, CDR2 SNEGSKA (reference sequence).

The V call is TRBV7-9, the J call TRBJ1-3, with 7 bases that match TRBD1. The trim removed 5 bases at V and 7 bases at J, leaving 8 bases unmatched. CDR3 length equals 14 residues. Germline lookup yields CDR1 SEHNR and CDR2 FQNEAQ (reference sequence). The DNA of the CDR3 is TGTGCCAGCAGCCCTCCGGGACAGAGGAACACCATATATTTT. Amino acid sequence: CASSPPGQRNTIYF.

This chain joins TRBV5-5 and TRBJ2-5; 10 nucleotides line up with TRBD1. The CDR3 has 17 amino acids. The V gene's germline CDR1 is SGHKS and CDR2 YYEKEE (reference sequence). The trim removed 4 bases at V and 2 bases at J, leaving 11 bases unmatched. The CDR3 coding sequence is TGTGCCAGCAGCCCGGGCCCCAGGACAGGGGGACAAGAGACCCAGTACTTC. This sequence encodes CASSPGPRTGGQETQYF.

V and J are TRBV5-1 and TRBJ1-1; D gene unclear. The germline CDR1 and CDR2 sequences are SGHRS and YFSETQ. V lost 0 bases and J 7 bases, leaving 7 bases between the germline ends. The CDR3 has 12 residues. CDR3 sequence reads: CASSLGHSEAFF. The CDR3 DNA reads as TGCGCCAGCAGCTTGGGTCATAGTGAAGCTTTCTTT.

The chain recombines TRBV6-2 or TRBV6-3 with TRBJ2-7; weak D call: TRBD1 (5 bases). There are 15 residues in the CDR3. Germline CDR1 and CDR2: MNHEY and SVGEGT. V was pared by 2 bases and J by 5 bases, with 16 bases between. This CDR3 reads CASSYAGAGQDEQYF. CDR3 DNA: TGTGCCAGCAGTTACGCTGGGGCAGGGCAGGACGAGCAGTACTTC.

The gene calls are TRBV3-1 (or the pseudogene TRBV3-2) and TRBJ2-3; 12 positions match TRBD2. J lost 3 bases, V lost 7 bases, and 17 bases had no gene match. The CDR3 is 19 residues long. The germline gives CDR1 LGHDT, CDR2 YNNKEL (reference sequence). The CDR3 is CASTHARSGLAGFTDTQYF. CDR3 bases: TGTGCCAGCACCCACGCCCGCTCGGGACTAGCGGGTTTTACAGATACGCAGTATTTT.

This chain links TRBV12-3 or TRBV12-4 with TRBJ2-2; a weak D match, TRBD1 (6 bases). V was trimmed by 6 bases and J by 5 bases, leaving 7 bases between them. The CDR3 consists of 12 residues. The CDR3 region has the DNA TGTGCCAGCAGCGACAGGACCGGGGAGCTGTTTTTT. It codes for CASSDRTGELFF.

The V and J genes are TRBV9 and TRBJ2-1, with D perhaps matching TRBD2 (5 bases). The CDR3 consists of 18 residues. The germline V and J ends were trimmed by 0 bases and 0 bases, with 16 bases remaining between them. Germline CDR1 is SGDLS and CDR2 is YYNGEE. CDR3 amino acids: CASSVGFPGKDSYNEQFF. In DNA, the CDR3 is TGTGCCAGCAGCGTAGGCTTTCCGGGGAAGGACTCCTACAATGAGCAGTTCTTC.